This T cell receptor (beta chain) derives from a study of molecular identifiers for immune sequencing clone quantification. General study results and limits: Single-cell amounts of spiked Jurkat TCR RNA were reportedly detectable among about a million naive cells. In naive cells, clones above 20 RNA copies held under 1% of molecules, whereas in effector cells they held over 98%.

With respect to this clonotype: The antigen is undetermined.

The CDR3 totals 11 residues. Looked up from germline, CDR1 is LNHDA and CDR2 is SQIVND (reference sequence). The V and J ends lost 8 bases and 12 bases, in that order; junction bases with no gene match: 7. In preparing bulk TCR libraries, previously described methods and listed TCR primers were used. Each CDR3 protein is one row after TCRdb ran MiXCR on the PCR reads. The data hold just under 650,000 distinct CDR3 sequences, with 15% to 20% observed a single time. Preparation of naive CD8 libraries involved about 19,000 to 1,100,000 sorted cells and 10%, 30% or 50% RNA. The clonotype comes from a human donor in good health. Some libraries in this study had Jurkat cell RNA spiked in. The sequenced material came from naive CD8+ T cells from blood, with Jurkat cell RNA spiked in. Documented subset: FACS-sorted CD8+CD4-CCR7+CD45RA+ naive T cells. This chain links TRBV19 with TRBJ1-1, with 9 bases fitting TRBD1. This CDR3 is CASGRQGVPFF. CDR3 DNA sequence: TGTGCCAGTGGTAGACAGGGGGTACCTTTCTTT. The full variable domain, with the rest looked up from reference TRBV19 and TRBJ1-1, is DGGITQSPKYLFRKEGQNVTLSCEQNLNHDAMYWYRQDPGQGLRLIYYSQIVNDFQKGDIAEGYSVSREKKESFPLTVTSAQKNPTAFYLCASGRQGVPFFGQGTRLTVV.